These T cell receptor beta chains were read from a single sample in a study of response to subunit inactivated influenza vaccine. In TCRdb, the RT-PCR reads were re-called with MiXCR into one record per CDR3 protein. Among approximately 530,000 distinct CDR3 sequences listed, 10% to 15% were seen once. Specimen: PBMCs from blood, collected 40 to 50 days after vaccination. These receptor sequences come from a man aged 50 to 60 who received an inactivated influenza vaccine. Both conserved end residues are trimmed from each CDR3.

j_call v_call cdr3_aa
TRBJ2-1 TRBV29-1 SAAPGQYNEQF
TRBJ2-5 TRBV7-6 ASSLRSWAQETQY
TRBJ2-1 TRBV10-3 AISGVASGRAAEEQF
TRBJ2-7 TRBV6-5 ASSYWRSGFYEQY
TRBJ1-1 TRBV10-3 AISGSTLGGDTEAF
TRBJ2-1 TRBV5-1 ASSLLLREVDEQF
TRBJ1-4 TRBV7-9 ASSLNTGGIEKLF
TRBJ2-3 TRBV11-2 ASRLVSGKSTDTQY
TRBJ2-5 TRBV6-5 ASSYNILLQETQY
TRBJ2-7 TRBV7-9 ASSFLPGGKGEQY
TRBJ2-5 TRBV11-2 ASSLGQKLSGSSETQY
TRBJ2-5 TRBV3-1 ASSRTMTQETQY
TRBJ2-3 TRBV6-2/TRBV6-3 ASSYSRFGRQRYTDTQY
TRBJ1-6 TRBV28 ATGAGNNSPLH
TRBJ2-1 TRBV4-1 ASSQDLGGGLTPPLYNEQF
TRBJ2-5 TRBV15 ATSRVVAGGGETQY
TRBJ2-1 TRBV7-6 ASSLGLAGGSSYNEQF
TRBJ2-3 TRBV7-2 ASSPDLMGAADTQY
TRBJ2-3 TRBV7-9 ASSGPYYTDTQY
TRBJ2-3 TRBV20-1 SASGTTSTDTQY
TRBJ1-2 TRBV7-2 ASTESTGQGNYGYT
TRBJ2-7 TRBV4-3 ASSRDSLVFSEQY
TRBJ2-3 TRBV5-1 ASSLAYKPTDTQY
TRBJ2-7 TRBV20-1 SARRKGGWGYEQY
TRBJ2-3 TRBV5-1 ASSIGLAGATDTQY
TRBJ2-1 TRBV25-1 ASSEFSLGLAGHNEQF
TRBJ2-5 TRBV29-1 SHSGTSQLETQY
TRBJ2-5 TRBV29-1 SVDVRTQETQY
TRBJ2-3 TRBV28 ASSPGLARDTDTQY
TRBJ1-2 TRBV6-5 ASTYQDRGDYGYT
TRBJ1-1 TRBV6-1 ASKMERNTEAF
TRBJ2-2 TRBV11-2 ASSLIGARAGELF